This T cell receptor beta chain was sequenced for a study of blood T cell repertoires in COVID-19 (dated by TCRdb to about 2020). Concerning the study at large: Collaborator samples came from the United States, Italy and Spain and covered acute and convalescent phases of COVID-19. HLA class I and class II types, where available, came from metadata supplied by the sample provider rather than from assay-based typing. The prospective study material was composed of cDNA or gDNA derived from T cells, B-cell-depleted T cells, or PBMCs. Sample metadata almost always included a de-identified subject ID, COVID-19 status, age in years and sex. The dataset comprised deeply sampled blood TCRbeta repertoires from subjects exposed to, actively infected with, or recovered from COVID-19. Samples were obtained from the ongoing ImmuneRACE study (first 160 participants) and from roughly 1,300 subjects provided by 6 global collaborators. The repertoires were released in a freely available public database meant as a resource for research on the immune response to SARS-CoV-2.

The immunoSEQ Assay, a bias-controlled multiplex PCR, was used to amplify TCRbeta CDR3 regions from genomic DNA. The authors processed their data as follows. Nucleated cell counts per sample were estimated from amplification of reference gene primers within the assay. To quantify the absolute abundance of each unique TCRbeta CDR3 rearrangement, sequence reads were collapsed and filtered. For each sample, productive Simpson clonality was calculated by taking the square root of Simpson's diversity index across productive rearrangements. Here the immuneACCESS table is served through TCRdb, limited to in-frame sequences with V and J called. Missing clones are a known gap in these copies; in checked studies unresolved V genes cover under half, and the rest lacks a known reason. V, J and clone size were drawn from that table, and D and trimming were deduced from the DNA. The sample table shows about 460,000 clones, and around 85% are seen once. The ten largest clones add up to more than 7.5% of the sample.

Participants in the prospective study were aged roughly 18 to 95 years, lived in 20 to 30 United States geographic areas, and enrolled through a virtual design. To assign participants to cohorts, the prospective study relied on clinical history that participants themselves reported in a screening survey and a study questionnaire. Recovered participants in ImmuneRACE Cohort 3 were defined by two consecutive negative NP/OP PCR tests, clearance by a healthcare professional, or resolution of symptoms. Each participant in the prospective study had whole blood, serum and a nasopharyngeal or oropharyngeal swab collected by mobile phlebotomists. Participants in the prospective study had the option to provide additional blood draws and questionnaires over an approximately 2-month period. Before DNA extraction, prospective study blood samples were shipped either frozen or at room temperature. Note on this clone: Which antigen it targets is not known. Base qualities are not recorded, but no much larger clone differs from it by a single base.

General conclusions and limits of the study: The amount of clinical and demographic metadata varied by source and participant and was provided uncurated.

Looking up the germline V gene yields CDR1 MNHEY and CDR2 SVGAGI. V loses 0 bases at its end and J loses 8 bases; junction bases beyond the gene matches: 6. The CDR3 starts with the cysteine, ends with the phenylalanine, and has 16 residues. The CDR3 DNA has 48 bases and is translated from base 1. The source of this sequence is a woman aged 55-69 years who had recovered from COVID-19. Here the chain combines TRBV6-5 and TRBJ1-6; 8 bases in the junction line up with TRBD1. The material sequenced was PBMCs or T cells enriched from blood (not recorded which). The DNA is TGTGCCAGCAGTTACTCAGACAGGGGCGCCTATTCACCCCTCCACTTT. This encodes CASSYSDRGAYSPLHF.